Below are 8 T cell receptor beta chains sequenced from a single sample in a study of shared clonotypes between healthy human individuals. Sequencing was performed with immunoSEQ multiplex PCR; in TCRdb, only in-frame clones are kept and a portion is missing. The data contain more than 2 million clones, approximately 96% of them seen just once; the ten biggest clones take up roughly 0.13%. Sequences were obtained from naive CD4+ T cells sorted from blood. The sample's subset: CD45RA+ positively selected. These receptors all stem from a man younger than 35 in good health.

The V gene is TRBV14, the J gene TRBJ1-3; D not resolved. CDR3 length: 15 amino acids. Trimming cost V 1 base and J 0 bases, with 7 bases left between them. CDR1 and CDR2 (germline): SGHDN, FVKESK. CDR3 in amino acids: CASSQGLPSGNTIYF. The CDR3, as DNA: TGTGCCAGCAGCCAAGGACTTCCCTCTGGAAACACCATATATTTT.

CDR3 nucleotides: TGTGCCACCAGCAGAGGCCAACAGGGTGGAACTAATGAAAAACTGTTTTTT. This encodes CATSRGQQGGTNEKLFF. The genes are TRBV15 and TRBJ1-4, with a weak D call TRBD1 (6 bases). Germline CDR1 is LNHNV and CDR2 is YYDKDF (reference sequence). Between the trimmed V and J ends, which lost 1 base and 1 base, there was a span of 13 bases. The CDR3 spans 17 residues.

The DNA of the CDR3 is TGCAGCGTAAGTCGACAGGACTACAATGAGCAGTTCTTC. It is translated as CSVSRQDYNEQFF. This chain joins TRBV29-1 and TRBJ2-1, with D possibly TRBD1 on 6 matching bases. Germline CDR1 and CDR2: SQVTM and ANQGSEA. With 6 bases removed from V and 3 bases from J, the gap between germline ends came to 12 bases. The CDR3 extends over 13 amino acids.

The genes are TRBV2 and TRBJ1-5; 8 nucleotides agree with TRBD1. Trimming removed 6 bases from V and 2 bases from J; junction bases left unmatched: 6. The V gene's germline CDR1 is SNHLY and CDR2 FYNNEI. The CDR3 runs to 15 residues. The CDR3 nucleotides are TGTGCCAGCAGCGACAGGGGATACGGCAATCAGCCCCAGCATTTT. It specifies CASSDRGYGNQPQHF. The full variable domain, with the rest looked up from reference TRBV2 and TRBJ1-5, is EPEVTQTPSHQVTQMGQEVILRCVPISNHLYFYWYRQILGQKVEFLVSFYNNEISEKSEIFDDQFSVERPDGSNFTLKIRSTKLEDSAMYFCASSDRGYGNQPQHFGDGTRLSIL.

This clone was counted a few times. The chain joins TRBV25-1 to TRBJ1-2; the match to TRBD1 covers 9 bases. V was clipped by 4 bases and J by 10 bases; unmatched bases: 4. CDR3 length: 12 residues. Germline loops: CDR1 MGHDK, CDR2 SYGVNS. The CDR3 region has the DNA TGTGCCAGCAGTGTACAGGGGGCCCACTACACCTTC. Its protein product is CASSVQGAHYTF.

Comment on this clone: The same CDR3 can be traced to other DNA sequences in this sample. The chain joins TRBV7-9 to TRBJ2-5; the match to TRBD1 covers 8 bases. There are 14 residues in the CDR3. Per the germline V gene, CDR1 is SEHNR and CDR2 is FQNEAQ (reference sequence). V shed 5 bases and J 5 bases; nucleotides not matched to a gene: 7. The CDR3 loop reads CASSRGQGGETQYF. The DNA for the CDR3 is TGTGCCAGCAGCAGAGGACAGGGAGGCGAGACCCAGTACTTC.

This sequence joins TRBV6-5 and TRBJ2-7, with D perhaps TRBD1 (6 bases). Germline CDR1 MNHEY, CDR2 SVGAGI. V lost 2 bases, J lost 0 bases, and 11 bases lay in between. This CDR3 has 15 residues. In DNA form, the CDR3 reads TGTGCCAGCAGTTACGACGGGACACTCTCCTACGAGCAGTACTTC. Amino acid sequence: CASSYDGTLSYEQYF.

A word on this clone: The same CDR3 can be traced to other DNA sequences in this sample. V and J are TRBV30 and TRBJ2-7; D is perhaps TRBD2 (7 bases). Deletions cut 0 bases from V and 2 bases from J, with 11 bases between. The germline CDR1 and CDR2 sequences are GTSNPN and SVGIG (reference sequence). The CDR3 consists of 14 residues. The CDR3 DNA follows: TGTGCCTGGAGTGTACTGGGGGGGCCCTACGAGCAGTACTTC. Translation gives CAWSVLGGPYEQYF.